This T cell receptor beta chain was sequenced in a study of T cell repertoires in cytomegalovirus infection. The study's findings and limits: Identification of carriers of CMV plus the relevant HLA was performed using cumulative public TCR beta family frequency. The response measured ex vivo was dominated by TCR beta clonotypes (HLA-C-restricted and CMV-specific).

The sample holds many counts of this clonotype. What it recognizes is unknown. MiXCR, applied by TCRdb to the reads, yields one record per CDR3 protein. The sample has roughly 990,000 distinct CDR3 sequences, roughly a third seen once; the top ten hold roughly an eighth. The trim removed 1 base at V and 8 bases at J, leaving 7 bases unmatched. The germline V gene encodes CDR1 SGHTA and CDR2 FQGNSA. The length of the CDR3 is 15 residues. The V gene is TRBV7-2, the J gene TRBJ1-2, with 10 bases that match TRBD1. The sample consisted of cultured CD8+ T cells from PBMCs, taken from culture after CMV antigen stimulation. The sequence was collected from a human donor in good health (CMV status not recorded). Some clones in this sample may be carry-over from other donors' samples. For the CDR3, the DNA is TGTGCCAGCAGCTTAGAAGGGGACAGGGGCCGCGGCTACACCTTC. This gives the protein CASSLEGDRGRGYTF.